The TCR beta chain under discussion was sequenced for a study of control samples from healthy donors and cancer patients. Clones were read by immunoSEQ multiplex PCR, and TCRdb kept only the in-frame ones, dropping some. Of over 150,000 clones listed, around 92% are singletons. The CDR3 is 15 residues long. J lost 4 bases, V lost 3 bases, and 7 bases had no gene match. CDR1 and CDR2 (germline): KGHSH, LQKENI. The sequencing sample was made of blood. This receptor was taken from a woman between 35 and 50 years old in good health. V usage is TRBV18 and J usage is TRBJ2-5, with 8 nucleotides matching TRBD1. CDR3 coding DNA: TGTGCCAGCTCACCCCCTGGACAGGGAACAGAGACCCAGTACTTC. The encoded protein is CASSPPGQGTETQYF.